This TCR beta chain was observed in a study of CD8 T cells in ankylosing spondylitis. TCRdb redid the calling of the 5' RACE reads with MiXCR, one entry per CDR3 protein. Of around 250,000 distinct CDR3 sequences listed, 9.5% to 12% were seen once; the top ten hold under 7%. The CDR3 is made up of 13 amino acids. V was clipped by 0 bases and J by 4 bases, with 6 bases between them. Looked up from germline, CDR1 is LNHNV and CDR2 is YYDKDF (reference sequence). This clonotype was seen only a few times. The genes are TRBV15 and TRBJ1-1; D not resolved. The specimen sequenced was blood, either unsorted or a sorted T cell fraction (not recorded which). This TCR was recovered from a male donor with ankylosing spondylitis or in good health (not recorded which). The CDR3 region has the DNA TGTGCCACCAGCAGAGAACAAGGCACTGAAGCTTTCTTT. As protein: CATSREQGTEAFF.